This passage covers 26 T cell receptor beta chains from one sample sequenced in a study of blood T cell repertoires in COVID-19. Profiled with immunoSEQ multiplex PCR; TCRdb holds only in-frame clones, not every one. The sample has over 110,000 clones, under 90% seen once; the top ten hold 3% to 4.5%. Source material: peripheral blood. These TCRs come from a man aged 70 or older who had recovered from COVID-19.

V usage is TRBV27 and J usage is TRBJ1-2, with D perhaps TRBD1 (5 bases). CDR3 length equals 14 residues. CDR1 and CDR2 from the germline V gene are MNHEY and SMNVEV (reference sequence). The V and J ends lost 5 bases and 4 bases respectively, with 14 bases between them. The CDR3 DNA sequence: TGTGCCAGCAGTGATAGGGGCCCCCCCTATGGCTACACCTTC. This encodes CASSDRGPPYGYTF.

The chain employs TRBV3-1 (or the pseudogene TRBV3-2) and TRBJ2-5, with TRBD2 matching 12 bases. The germline CDR1 and CDR2 sequences are LGHDT and YNNKEL (reference sequence). The CDR3 totals 16 residues. With 5 bases clipped from V and 5 bases from J, the junction kept 9 bases outside the gene matches. The CDR3 region is CASSGSTSGSSETQYF. In nucleotides, the CDR3 is TGTGCCAGCAGCGGGTCGACTAGCGGGAGTTCGGAGACCCAGTACTTC.

This chain's CDR3 is CASSQTGAGETQYF. CDR3 in DNA: TGTGCCAGCAGTCAAACAGGGGCGGGAGAGACCCAGTACTTC. The chain employs TRBV6-5 and TRBJ2-5; 7 bases are a match to TRBD1. There are 14 residues in the CDR3. V lost 5 bases and J lost 4; bases outside the gene matches: 7. Germline lookup yields CDR1 MNHEY and CDR2 SVGAGI.

Here the CDR3 DNA reads TGTGCTAGTGGTTTGGTACTACAAAACACCGGGGAGCTGTTTTTT. Protein sequence: CASGLVLQNTGELFF. The gene calls are TRBV12-5 and TRBJ2-2; D call uncertain. CDR1 is LGHNT and CDR2 is FRNRAP in the germline V gene. V was cut by 0 bases and J by 2 bases, with 7 bases left in between. The length of the CDR3 is 15 residues.

This chain links TRBV2 with TRBJ2-3, with 11 bases fitting TRBD1. V was clipped by 7 bases and J by 3 bases; unmatched bases: 6. Germline V gene data show CDR1 as SNHLY and CDR2 as FYNNEI. This CDR3 comprises 15 residues. The CDR3 region is CASTDRGRETDTQYF. The CDR3, as DNA: TGTGCCAGCACGGACAGGGGGCGTGAGACAGATACGCAGTATTTT.

The CDR3 region has the DNA TGTGCCAGCAGCTTCTTCGCGGGAGGTCCAGATACGCAGTATTTT. This codes for CASSFFAGGPDTQYF. V and J are TRBV11-2 and TRBJ2-3; 8 bases align to TRBD2. V dropped 3 bases and J dropped 4; count of bases not matched to a gene: 6. Per germline, CDR1 SGHAT and CDR2 FQNNGV. The CDR3 has 15 residues.

The chain has TRBV28 and TRBJ2-6; D possibly corresponds to TRBD1 (5 bases). Germline V lookup: CDR1 MDHEN, CDR2 SYDVKM. V was trimmed by 5 bases and J by 2 bases, leaving 13 bases between them. The CDR3 is 16 residues long. The DNA of the CDR3 is TGTGCCAGCAGTCCGGATAAGGGGCCTGGGGCCAACGTCCTGACTTTC. Amino acids: CASSPDKGPGANVLTF.

CDR3 amino acids: CASSPFNEKLFF. The CDR3, as DNA: TGTGCCAGCAGTCCCTTTAATGAAAAACTGTTTTTT. The chain has TRBV12-3 or TRBV12-4 and TRBJ1-4; no clear D. V lost 5 bases and J 4 bases, leaving 5 bases between the germline ends. This CDR3 region has 12 residues.

The V and J genes are TRBV15 and TRBJ1-3; D ambiguous. Germline CDR1 reads LNHNV; CDR2 reads YYDKDF (reference sequence). The CDR3 runs to 16 residues. Trimming shortened V by 2 bases and J by 0 bases, and 11 bases separated the two germline ends. As DNA, the CDR3 is TGTGCCACCAGCAGACCGACTGTAAGCTCTGGAAACACCATATATTTT. Translating it yields CATSRPTVSSGNTIYF.

This chain links TRBV3-1 (or the pseudogene TRBV3-2) with TRBJ2-5, with D possibly being TRBD2 (6 bases). CDR3 length: 15 amino acids. V lost 3 bases and J lost 5, with 16 bases in between. Germline-derived CDR1 and CDR2 are LGHDT and YNNKEL (reference sequence). The CDR3 DNA is TGTGCCAGCAGCCATGGGACTCTGGGTGGGGAGACCCAGTACTTC. This gives the protein CASSHGTLGGETQYF.

V gene TRBV30 combines with J gene TRBJ1-6; TRBD1 agrees at 9 bases. J was trimmed by 7 bases and V by 8 bases; bases with no gene match: 3. The CDR3 extends over 12 amino acids. CDR1 and CDR2 (germline): GTSNPN, SVGIG (reference sequence). As DNA, the CDR3 is TGTGCCCAAGGACAGGGGAATTCACCCCTCCACTTT. Its protein product is CAQGQGNSPLHF. Drawing the rest from reference TRBV30 and TRBJ1-6, the complete variable domain is SQTIHQWPATLVQPVGSPLSLECTVEGTSNPNLYWYRQAAGRGLQLLFYSVGIGQISSEVPQNLSASRPQDRQFILSSKKLLLSDSGFYLCAQGQGNSPLHFGNGTRLTVT.

The chain is built from TRBV4-1 and TRBJ2-7, with TRBD2 as a possible D gene (6 bases). The CDR3 loop spans 14 amino acids. The V gene's germline CDR1 is MGHRA and CDR2 YSYEKL. V lost 4 bases and J lost 10, with 20 bases in between. The DNA for the CDR3 is TGCGCCAGCAGCCCCCCAAGGCGGGGCTTTGTACAGTACTTC. It codes for CASSPPRRGFVQYF.

This clone came up a few times. This chain joins TRBV12-3 or TRBV12-4 and TRBJ1-2; 7 bases are shared with TRBD1. J was trimmed by 10 bases and V by 2 bases; bases with no gene match: 7. The CDR3 has 13 amino acids. CDR3 region: CASSLKNDRVYTF. In DNA form, the CDR3 reads TGTGCCAGCAGTTTAAAAAATGACAGGGTCTACACCTTC.

Comment on this clone: One end of the junction fails to match germline, which may point to a read error. The chain recombines TRBV27 with TRBJ2-2, with 9 bases identical to TRBD1. Germline loops: CDR1 MNHEY, CDR2 SMNVEV (reference sequence). The CDR3 has 14 amino acids. In DNA form, the CDR3 reads TGTACCAGCAGCATGGGACAGGGAATCGGGGAGCTGTTTTTT. Amino acid sequence: CTSSMGQGIGELFF.

The chain employs TRBV6-6 and TRBJ2-5, with a possible D match to TRBD2 (7 bases). The CDR3 covers 15 residues. V was clipped by 3 bases and J by 5 bases, with 16 bases between them. Germline V lookup: CDR1 MNHNY, CDR2 SVGAGI (reference sequence). The CDR3 DNA sequence: TGTGCCAGCAGTTATTCCGGGAGGCAGGGGGAGACCCAGTACTTC. It specifies CASSYSGRQGETQYF.

The chain is built from TRBV7-6 and TRBJ2-7; D possibly corresponds to TRBD2 (5 bases). Germline loops: CDR1 SGHVS, CDR2 FNYEAQ. The CDR3 sequence is 13 residues long. V lost 1 base and J lost 3, with 7 bases in between. CDR3 coding DNA: TGTGCCAGCAGCTTAGGACTAAACTACGAGCAGTACTTC. Amino acid sequence: CASSLGLNYEQYF.

The genes are TRBV5-6 and TRBJ2-7; D remains ambiguous. CDR1 and CDR2 (germline): SGHDT, YYEEEE. The CDR3 is made up of 13 amino acids. V was cut by 4 bases and J by 2 bases, with 10 bases left in between. The CDR3 coding sequence is TGTGCCAGCAGCAATCGACTCCCCTACGAGCAGTACTTC. This codes for CASSNRLPYEQYF. Combining the CDR3 with reference TRBV5-6 and TRBJ2-7 gives the whole variable domain DAGVTQSPTHLIKTRGQQVTLRCSPKSGHDTVSWYQQALGQGPQFIFQYYEEEERQRGNFPDRFSGHQFPNYSSELNVNALLLGDSALYLCASSNRLPYEQYFGPGTRLTVT.

This clone was counted only a few times. The chain combines TRBV4-1 with TRBJ2-7; possible D gene TRBD2, 6 bases. This CDR3 region has 14 residues. V gave up 2 bases and J gave up 2 bases, with 10 bases separating them. Per germline, CDR1 MGHRA and CDR2 YSYEKL. The CDR3: CASSQPGDPYEQYF. As DNA, the CDR3 is TGCGCCAGCAGCCAACCGGGGGATCCCTACGAGCAGTACTTC.

This chain links TRBV24-1 with TRBJ1-1, with 9 bases matching TRBD1. V was pared by 7 bases and J by 3 bases, with 8 bases of the junction left unmatched. The CDR3 contains 15 residues. CDR1 and CDR2 from the germline V gene are KGHDR and SFDVKD. For the CDR3, the DNA is TGTGCCACCAGATCTGGGACAGGGTCTGACACTGAAGCTTTCTTT. This codes for CATRSGTGSDTEAFF.

V usage is TRBV11-2 and J usage is TRBJ2-7; D is possibly TRBD1 (6 bases). The CDR3 sequence is 12 residues long. Trimming removed 5 bases from V and 7 bases from J, with 12 bases in between. CDR1 and CDR2 from the germline V gene are SGHAT and FQNNGV. This CDR3 is CASSVPGEEQYF. The CDR3, as DNA: TGTGCCAGCAGCGTTCCAGGGGAGGAGCAGTACTTC.

V gene TRBV10-3 combines with J gene TRBJ1-2; D possibly corresponds to TRBD1 (5 bases). The V end was cut by 10 bases, the J end by 1 base, with 16 bases between. Germline CDR1 ENHRY, CDR2 SYGVKD. CDR3 length equals 14 residues. CDR3 amino acids: CATLEQGFNYGYTF. The CDR3 bases are TGTGCCACCCTGGAGCAGGGATTTAACTATGGCTACACCTTC.

V is TRBV27 and J is TRBJ2-7; 7 nucleotides line up with TRBD1. This CDR3 spans 14 amino acids. Per the germline V gene, CDR1 is MNHEY and CDR2 is SMNVEV (reference sequence). Losses at the gene ends were 5 bases for V and 1 base for J; bases not matched to a gene: 5. This chain's CDR3 is CASSRPGQSYEQYF. CDR3 DNA: TGTGCCAGCAGTAGACCGGGACAGTCCTACGAGCAGTACTTC.

CDR3 coding DNA: TGCGCCAGCAGCTCCACGGGAGGCCTCTCCTACGAGCAGTACTTC. This sequence encodes CASSSTGGLSYEQYF. The J gene is TRBJ2-7, the V gene TRBV4-1; 7 bases align to TRBD2. Trimming cost V 5 bases and J 0 bases; bases outside gene matches: 7. CDR1 and CDR2 from the germline V gene are MGHRA and YSYEKL. This CDR3 has 15 amino acids.

In nucleotides, the CDR3 is TGTGCCAGCAGCCTCACGTCGGGAGTGGGTAGAAATGAGCAGTTCTTC. It is translated as CASSLTSGVGRNEQFF. This chain links TRBV13 with TRBJ2-1, with D possibly matching TRBD2 (6 bases). Trimming removed 5 bases from V and 7 bases from J, with 21 bases in between. This CDR3 has 16 residues. Per the germline V gene, CDR1 is PRHDT and CDR2 is FYEKMQ (reference sequence).

The chain joins TRBV6-6 to TRBJ2-1; maybe TRBD2 (6 bases). V lost 7 bases to trimming and J lost 7 bases, with 20 bases between them. Germline V CDR1 and CDR2: MNHNY, SVGAGI (reference sequence). The CDR3 runs 15 residues. CDR3 DNA: TGTGCCAGCATATCAGGAGGGATTACCCCTAATGAGCAGTTCTTC. It yields the protein CASISGGITPNEQFF.

V and J are TRBV2 and TRBJ2-5; the match to TRBD2 covers 14 bases. Per the germline V gene, CDR1 is SNHLY and CDR2 is FYNNEI. This CDR3 is built from 13 residues. V gave up 6 bases and J gave up 14 bases; unmatched junction bases: 8. The CDR3, as DNA: TGTGCCAGCAGGGGACTAGCGGGAGCCCTCAGCTACTTC. Translation gives CASRGLAGALSYF.